The 13 T cell receptor beta chains below all came from one sample that was sequenced in a study of T cell repertoires in cytomegalovirus infection. TCRdb re-called the reads through MiXCR, storing one row per CDR3 protein. The sample has about 360,000 distinct CDR3 sequences; less than 20% are singletons. Specimen: PBMCs. Receptor source: a human donor in good health (CMV status not recorded). Some clones in this sample may be carry-over from other donors' samples.

This clonotype was found many times. The chain carries TRBV7-2 and TRBJ2-7; D ambiguous. The germline CDR1 and CDR2 sequences are SGHTA and FQGNSA. The CDR3 is made up of 15 amino acids. Between the trimmed V and J ends, which lost 0 bases and 0 bases, there was a span of 9 bases. In DNA form, the CDR3 reads TGTGCCAGCAGCTTAGCGGGCCCAATCTCCTACGAGCAGTACTTC. Its translation: CASSLAGPISYEQYF.

The chain uses TRBV10-3 and TRBJ2-7, with D uncertain. Per germline, CDR1 ENHRY and CDR2 SYGVKD. This CDR3 is 15 amino acids long. V was cut by 3 bases and J by 3 bases, with 15 bases left in between. CDR3 sequence: CAISDFQAVSYEQYF. DNA of the CDR3: TGTGCCATCAGTGACTTTCAGGCTGTGAGCTACGAGCAGTACTTC.

This clonotype was counted ten times or more. The chain has TRBV11-1 and TRBJ2-3; D is unclear. CDR3 length: 13 amino acids. Trimming removed 5 bases at V and 2 bases at J, with 8 bases between. CDR1 SGHAT and CDR2 FQDESV come from the germline V gene (reference sequence). This CDR3 is CASSAPSTDTQYF. In DNA, the CDR3 is TGTGCCAGCAGCGCCCCATCCACAGATACGCAGTATTTT.

The rearrangement uses TRBV18 and TRBJ1-5; D is ambiguous. The V end was cut by 2 bases, the J end by 3 bases, with 11 bases between. The germline CDR1 and CDR2 sequences are KGHSH and LQKENI. The CDR3 consists of 15 residues. The DNA of the CDR3 is TGTGCCAGCTCACCAATAGCCTCTCCCAATCAGCCCCAGCATTTT. It translates to CASSPIASPNQPQHF. The entire variable domain, with the rest obtained from reference TRBV18 and TRBJ1-5, is as follows: NAGVMQNPRHLVRRRGQEARLRCSPMKGHSHVYWYRQLPEEGLKFMVYLQKENIIDESGMPKERFSAEFPKEGPSILRIQQVVRGDSAAYFCASSPIASPNQPQHFGDGTRLSIL.

The V gene is TRBV5-6, the J gene TRBJ1-1, with 7 positions matching TRBD1. Per germline, CDR1 SGHDT and CDR2 YYEEEE. V lost 4 bases, J lost 7 bases, and 4 bases stayed unmatched. The CDR3 sequence is 12 residues long. CDR3 sequence reads: CASSRGTVEAFF. The CDR3 region has the DNA TGTGCCAGCAGCCGTGGGACAGTTGAAGCTTTCTTT.

This clonotype was detected many times. Mismatch with germline at one junction end may stem from a read error. The chain couples TRBV4-1 to TRBJ1-2, with TRBD1 as a possible D gene (5 bases). CDR1 and CDR2 (germline): MGHRA, YSYEKL. This CDR3 comprises 13 residues. CDR3 region: CASSQTRAGKLVF. The CDR3 bases are TGCGCCAGCAGCCAAACCCGGGCAGGGAAGCTCGTATTC.

J is TRBJ2-5 and V is TRBV10-3; D may correspond to TRBD1 or TRBD2 (5 bases each). The CDR3 is 17 amino acids. The V end was cut by 3 bases, the J end by 5 bases, with 22 bases between. Germline lookup yields CDR1 ENHRY and CDR2 SYGVKD. The CDR3 bases are TGTGCCATCAGTGAATCGGGGAAGGGGTTGGAACGGGAGACCCAGTACTTC. It yields the protein CAISESGKGLERETQYF.

In its sample, this clonotype was seen many times. The chain has TRBV7-8 and TRBJ1-5, with TRBD1 as a possible D gene (6 bases). CDR1 and CDR2 from the germline V gene are SGHVS and FQNEAQ. This CDR3 has 15 residues. Trimming removed 5 bases at V and 6 bases at J, with 17 bases between. For the CDR3, the DNA is TGTGCCAGCAGCCTGTCGGCGGTAGGGGGTCAGCCCCAGCATTTT. Encoded protein: CASSLSAVGGQPQHF.

This clonotype came up a few times. J is TRBJ2-1 and V is TRBV5-8; D is unresolved. There are 13 residues in the CDR3. Trimming pared 0 bases from V and 7 bases from J, leaving 8 bases between. Per germline, CDR1 SGHTS and CDR2 YDEGEE. CDR3 DNA: TGTGCCAGCAGCTTGGGGGTAGTAAATGAGCAGTTCTTC. It encodes CASSLGVVNEQFF.

The rearrangement joins TRBV7-6 to TRBJ2-7; 8 bases map to TRBD1. The J segment lost 3 bases and the V segment lost 3 bases, leaving 4 bases of the junction unmatched. Germline assignment: CDR1 SGHVS and CDR2 FNYEAQ. CDR3 length equals 14 residues. CDR3 residues: CASSFGQGNYEQYF. The CDR3 DNA is TGTGCCAGCAGCTTTGGACAGGGCAACTACGAGCAGTACTTC.

Ten or more counts support this clonotype. V is TRBV7-2 and J is TRBJ1-1; 7 bases agree with TRBD1. Germline V gene data show CDR1 as SGHTA and CDR2 as FQGNSA. Trimming removed 5 bases from V and 2 bases from J; junction bases left unmatched: 8. CDR3 length equals 15 residues. This CDR3 is CASSNQGTVNTEAFF. The DNA of the CDR3 is TGTGCCAGCAGCAACCAGGGGACAGTCAACACTGAAGCTTTCTTT. The whole variable domain, remainder taken from reference TRBV7-2 and TRBJ1-1, is GAGVSQSPSNKVTEKGKDVELRCDPISGHTALYWYRQSLGQGLEFLIYFQGNSAPDKSGLPSDRFSAERTGGSVSTLTIQRTQQEDSAVYLCASSNQGTVNTEAFFGQGTRLTVV.

This clonotype came up once. The chain couples TRBV27 to TRBJ1-2; 8 bases align to TRBD1. The germline V gene has CDR1 MNHEY and CDR2 SMNVEV (reference sequence). Losses at the gene ends were 5 bases for V and 0 bases for J; bases not matched to a gene: 5. The CDR3 extends over 15 amino acids. This CDR3 is CASSQKQGANYGYTF. DNA of the CDR3: TGTGCCAGCAGTCAGAAACAGGGGGCTAACTATGGCTACACCTTC.

This clonotype was observed at least ten times. The chain carries TRBV7-9 and TRBJ2-5; D may be TRBD2 (5 bases). Between the trimmed V and J ends, which lost 2 bases and 9 bases, there was a span of 10 bases. Germline V CDR1 and CDR2: SEHNR, FQNEAQ (reference sequence). CDR3 size: 12 residues. As DNA, the CDR3 is TGTGCCAGCAGCTTATATGGAGGCGCCCAGTACTTC. Translation: CASSLYGGAQYF.